This T cell receptor beta chain was captured in a study of cytomegalovirus exposure and HLA in healthy donors. Assay used: immunoSEQ multiplex PCR; TCRdb lists only in-frame clones, some missing. The profile covers some 290,000 clones, with roughly 90% appearing a single time and around 0.96% taken by the ten largest. Of note for this clone: What it recognizes is unknown.

The donors were part of the validation cohort, which consisted of under 150 subjects and was separate from the first cohort of 666 subjects. Trimming shortened V by 9 bases and J by 4 bases, and 21 bases separated the two germline ends. The CDR3 runs to 16 residues. Germline CDR1 and CDR2: WNHNN and SYGVQD (reference sequence). General study findings and limits: According to the study, around 160 TCR beta chains were cytomegalovirus-associated. Across donors, most TCRs were seen rarely, yet some public ones were widespread.

Sequencing used PBMCs. The sequence was collected from a man aged 30-40 years in good health and CMV-seronegative. V usage is TRBV10-1 and J usage is TRBJ2-2; D might be TRBD1 (5 bases). The CDR3 reads CARPPCVGPTTGELFF. The DNA for the CDR3 is TGCGCCAGACCTCCCTGCGTGGGGCCAACCACCGGGGAGCTGTTTTTT.